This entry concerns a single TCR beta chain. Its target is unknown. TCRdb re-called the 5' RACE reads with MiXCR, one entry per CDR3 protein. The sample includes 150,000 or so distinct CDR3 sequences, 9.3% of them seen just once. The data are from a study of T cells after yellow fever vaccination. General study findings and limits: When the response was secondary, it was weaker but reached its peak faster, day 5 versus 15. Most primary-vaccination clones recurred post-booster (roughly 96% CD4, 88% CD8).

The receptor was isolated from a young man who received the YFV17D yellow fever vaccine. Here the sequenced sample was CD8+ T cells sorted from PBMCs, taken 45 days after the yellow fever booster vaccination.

CDR3 DNA: TGCGCCAGCAGCCAAGATGGACAGAGCAATCAGCCCCAGCATTTT. Its protein is CASSQDGQSNQPQHF. The V gene is TRBV4-3, the J gene TRBJ1-5, with a weak D call TRBD1 (6 bases). Trimming left V 0 bases short and J 1 base short, with 7 bases between. The germline V gene encodes CDR1 LGHNA and CDR2 YSLEER. The CDR3 has 15 residues.